The 21 T cell receptor beta chains in this list originate from one sample, sequenced in a study of blood T cell repertoires in COVID-19. TCRdb keeps only in-frame clones here, not all; method: immunoSEQ multiplex PCR. The sample holds about 180,000 clones, about 83% seen once. Sequences were obtained from peripheral blood. The receptor set was obtained from a person aged 70 to 80 with COVID-19, enrolled during active disease.

The chain links TRBV5-1 to TRBJ2-2; 8 bases are shared with TRBD1. In germline, CDR1 is SGHRS, CDR2 YFSETQ. Losses at the gene ends were 3 bases for V and 4 bases for J; bases not matched to a gene: 8. This CDR3 has 16 residues. For the CDR3, the DNA is TGCGCCAGCAGCTACGCCACCACAGGGGGCACCGGGGAGCTGTTTTTT. This gives the protein CASSYATTGGTGELFF.

The chain joins TRBV29-1 to TRBJ2-2; 9 bases align to TRBD1. The CDR3 consists of 14 residues. The V segment lost 7 bases and the J segment 2 bases; nucleotides outside the gene matches: 5. Looked up from germline, CDR1 is SQVTM and CDR2 is ANQGSEA. CDR3 sequence (DNA): TGCAGCGCACCGGGACAGGGTAACACCGGGGAGCTGTTTTTT. This sequence encodes CSAPGQGNTGELFF.

The chain couples TRBV19 to TRBJ2-7, with a tentative D call TRBD2 (6 bases). Germline lookup yields CDR1 LNHDA and CDR2 SQIVND (reference sequence). CDR3 length: 17 residues. Trimming took 2 bases from V and 9 from J, leaving 26 bases between them. CDR3 in amino acids: CASSISASGDSIGGQYF. CDR3 DNA: TGTGCCAGTAGTATATCGGCGTCGGGGGACTCCATCGGAGGGCAGTACTTC.

The rearrangement uses TRBV11-3 and TRBJ2-3, with D perhaps matching TRBD2 (5 bases). Per the germline V gene, CDR1 is SGHNT and CDR2 is YENEEA. The CDR3 has 16 residues. The V end lost 4 bases, the J end lost 4 bases, and 18 bases lay between the germline ends. The CDR3 DNA reads TGTGCCAGCAGCTCAGACGAGGGCCCACACGCAGATACGCAGTATTTT. Its protein is CASSSDEGPHADTQYF.

The chain uses TRBV20-1 and TRBJ1-4, with 7 nucleotides matching TRBD1. With V trimmed by 3 bases and J by 0 bases, 1 base remained unmatched. This CDR3 region has 14 residues. The germline gives CDR1 DFQATT, CDR2 SNEGSKA (reference sequence). CDR3 loop: CSASDRATNEKLFF. The DNA for the CDR3 is TGCAGTGCTAGTGACAGGGCAACTAATGAAAAACTGTTTTTT.

The CDR3 DNA follows: TGCGCCAGCAGCGTCGGGACAGGTAATAGCAATCAGCCCCAGCATTTT. Its translation is CASSVGTGNSNQPQHF. The genes are TRBV5-1 and TRBJ1-5, with 8 bases matching TRBD1. The length of the CDR3 is 16 residues. With V trimmed by 4 bases and J by 0 bases, 6 bases remained unmatched. Germline V gives CDR1 SGHRS, CDR2 YFSETQ.

This rearrangement joins TRBV5-4 to TRBJ1-1, with 12 bases aligning to TRBD1. Germline V gene sequence: CDR1 SGHNT, CDR2 YYREEE (reference sequence). The CDR3 has 16 residues. The V gene end was trimmed by 6 bases and the J gene end by 8 bases; junction bases not matched to a gene: 14. This chain's CDR3 is CASTPNPGQGAQEAFF. CDR3 in DNA: TGTGCCAGCACCCCAAACCCGGGACAGGGGGCGCAGGAAGCTTTCTTT.

V gene TRBV28 combines with J gene TRBJ2-2; D is unclear. Looked up from germline, CDR1 is MDHEN and CDR2 is SYDVKM. The length of the CDR3 is 12 residues. Between the trimmed V and J ends, which lost 1 base and 6 bases, there was a span of 3 bases. CDR3 sequence reads: CASSLSAGELFF. The CDR3 DNA follows: TGTGCCAGCAGTTTATCCGCCGGGGAGCTGTTTTTT.

The J gene is TRBJ2-1, the V gene TRBV15, with TRBD2 matching 10 bases. Losses at the gene ends were 3 bases for V and 3 bases for J; bases not matched to a gene: 5. CDR1 is LNHNV, CDR2 YYDKDF, per germline (reference sequence). The CDR3 extends over 16 amino acids. This CDR3 reads CATSRARLAGYNEQFF. CDR3 coding DNA: TGTGCCACCAGCAGGGCAAGACTAGCGGGCTACAATGAGCAGTTCTTC.

The chain combines TRBV4-2 with TRBJ1-2; a weak D match, TRBD1 (6 bases). The CDR3 covers 16 residues. The V end lost 0 bases, the J end lost 6 bases, and 17 bases lay between the germline ends. In germline, CDR1 is LGHNA, CDR2 YNFKEQ. CDR3 sequence: CASSQDIRGAWDGYTF. CDR3 DNA sequence: TGTGCCAGCAGCCAAGATATACGGGGGGCGTGGGATGGCTACACCTTC.

This chain uses TRBV27 with TRBJ2-1; D is ambiguous. The germline V gene encodes CDR1 MNHEY and CDR2 SMNVEV (reference sequence). This CDR3 spans 11 amino acids. V lost 6 bases and J 3 bases, leaving 3 bases between the germline ends. The CDR3 DNA reads TGTGCCAGCAGCCACTACAATGAGCAGTTCTTC. This translates into CASSHYNEQFF.

The CDR3 DNA reads as TGCGCCAGCAGCGCCGTCGGGTACTCTGGAAACACCATATATTTT. It yields the protein CASSAVGYSGNTIYF. The rearrangement joins TRBV5-1 to TRBJ1-3, with no clear D. The ends were cut back, 4 bases at V and 0 bases at J, with 11 bases in the middle. Germline V gene data show CDR1 as SGHRS and CDR2 as YFSETQ. The CDR3 totals 15 residues.

This clone was seen only a few times. V is TRBV19 and J is TRBJ1-2, with 9 bases that match TRBD1. Germline CDR1 reads LNHDA; CDR2 reads SQIVND (reference sequence). The trim removed 6 bases at V and 4 bases at J, leaving 12 bases unmatched. The length of the CDR3 is 16 residues. The CDR3 DNA is TGTGCCAGTAGCCCAACAGGGGGCCAGGGGGGCTATGGCTACACCTTC. Translated: CASSPTGGQGGYGYTF.

The CDR3 DNA is TGTGCCAGCAAGTTTATTCAGGCAACCCAAGAGACCCAGTACTTC. Translating it yields CASKFIQATQETQYF. The chain is built from TRBV28 and TRBJ2-5; D uncertain. Trimming took off 7 bases at V and 1 base at J, with 16 bases between the two ends. Germline V lookup: CDR1 MDHEN, CDR2 SYDVKM. The length of the CDR3 is 15 residues.

The chain links TRBV28 to TRBJ1-2; no definite D call. The V end lost 6 bases, the J end lost 3 bases, and 5 bases lay between the germline ends. The CDR3 extends over 11 amino acids. Germline assignment: CDR1 MDHEN and CDR2 SYDVKM. The CDR3 sequence is CASSYYYGYTF. For the CDR3, the DNA is TGTGCCAGCAGCTACTACTATGGCTACACCTTC.

V is TRBV27 and J is TRBJ2-7; 7 bases agree with TRBD1. CDR3 length: 16 residues. The V gene's germline CDR1 is MNHEY and CDR2 SMNVEV (reference sequence). With V trimmed by 0 bases and J by 6 bases, 11 bases remained unmatched. In DNA, the CDR3 is TGTGCCAGCAGTTTATCCTCCGACAGGGAATGGGGCGAGCAGTACTTC. Residues: CASSLSSDREWGEQYF.

The chain has TRBV10-3 and TRBJ1-1, with D hard to call. V gave up 8 bases and J gave up 3 bases, with 13 bases separating them. The germline CDR1 and CDR2 sequences are ENHRY and SYGVKD. CDR3 length: 13 residues. The CDR3 DNA is TGTGCCATCTTTAATCCGACATACACTGAAGCTTTCTTT. This encodes CAIFNPTYTEAFF.

The chain uses TRBV29-1 and TRBJ2-1; 9 bases are shared with TRBD2. In germline, CDR1 is SQVTM, CDR2 ANQGSEA. V was clipped by 4 bases and J by 10 bases; unmatched bases: 11. The CDR3 length is 14 residues. CDR3 sequence reads: CSVGILAGFREQFF. The CDR3 region has the DNA TGCAGCGTTGGAATACTAGCGGGTTTTAGAGAGCAGTTCTTC.

This rearrangement joins TRBV27 to TRBJ2-5; D may be TRBD1 (5 bases). V gave up 5 bases and J gave up 4 bases, with 14 bases separating them. The CDR3 is made up of 14 amino acids. Germline V gene data show CDR1 as MNHEY and CDR2 as SMNVEV (reference sequence). The CDR3: CASSQGSGRETQYF. In DNA, the CDR3 is TGTGCCAGCAGTCAGGGTTCAGGACGAGAGACCCAGTACTTC.

The rearrangement joins TRBV19 to TRBJ1-1; TRBD1 is a possible D gene (6 bases). The V and J ends lost 3 bases and 3 bases respectively, with 17 bases between them. Germline CDR1 is LNHDA and CDR2 is SQIVND (reference sequence). The CDR3 is 16 residues long. CDR3 in DNA: TGTGCCAGTAGTATTATGACAGGCGGGGGGCACACTGAAGCTTTCTTT. Its translation is CASSIMTGGGHTEAFF.

V gene TRBV2 combines with J gene TRBJ1-6; 7 nucleotides match TRBD1. This CDR3 has 14 residues. CDR1 and CDR2 (germline): SNHLY, FYNNEI. V gave up 4 bases and J gave up 8 bases; unmatched junction bases: 5. The CDR3 DNA sequence: TGTGCCAGCAGTGCCCACAGGGGAGATTCACCCCTCCACTTT. Protein product: CASSAHRGDSPLHF.